Shown below are 13 T cell receptor beta chains from a single sample sequenced in a study of neurological immune-mediated disorders. TCRdb processed the 5' RACE reads anew with MiXCR; each CDR3 protein has one entry. This sample carries about 82,000 distinct CDR3 sequences, approximately 2.4% of them seen once, and the ten largest clones take roughly 1.2%. The sample taken for sequencing was PBMCs. The receptors were gathered from a woman younger than 45 with multiple sclerosis.

This clonotype was found many times. V is TRBV3-1 and J is TRBJ1-1; D remains ambiguous. V lost 1 base and J 0 bases, leaving 15 bases between the germline ends. In germline, CDR1 is LGHDT, CDR2 YNNKEL (reference sequence). This CDR3 spans 17 amino acids. CDR3 DNA sequence: TGTGCCAGCAGCCAAGTCCTGGCGCTAGAGGTGAACACTGAAGCTTTCTTT. It encodes CASSQVLALEVNTEAFF.

This clonotype was observed at least ten times. CDR3 sequence: CASSYSGTPENIQYF. For the CDR3, the DNA is TGTGCCAGCAGTTACTCCGGGACGCCGGAAAACATTCAGTACTTC. V gene TRBV6-6 combines with J gene TRBJ2-4; D possibly uses TRBD1 or TRBD2 (5 bases each). This CDR3 has 15 amino acids. Deletions cut 0 bases from V and 5 bases from J, with 11 bases between. CDR1 and CDR2 from the germline V gene are MNHNY and SVGAGI (reference sequence).

This clonotype was found many times. The J gene is TRBJ2-7, the V gene TRBV10-3; D is unresolved. CDR1 and CDR2 (germline): ENHRY, SYGVKD. V shed 6 bases and J shed 3 bases, with 15 bases lying between them. This CDR3 has 14 amino acids. CDR3 bases: TGTGCCATCAGATTCACCCTAGAAAACTACGAGCAGTACTTC. Translated: CAIRFTLENYEQYF.

This clonotype was picked up many times. The chain is built from TRBV20-1 and TRBJ1-5, with unresolved D. The CDR3 covers 15 residues. The V gene lost 6 bases and the J gene lost 1 base, with 16 bases spanning the gap. Germline V gene lookup returns CDR1 DFQATT and CDR2 SNEGSKA (reference sequence). The CDR3 sequence is CSALDSIGSNQPQHF. In nucleotides, the CDR3 is TGCAGTGCCCTCGACTCTATCGGAAGCAATCAGCCCCAGCATTTT.

This clonotype was seen repeatedly, ten times or more. The chain couples TRBV12-3 or TRBV12-4 to TRBJ2-3; D not resolved. Trimming left V 1 base short and J 2 bases short, with 7 bases between. This CDR3 is 14 amino acids long. CDR3 coding DNA: TGTGCCAGCAGTTTAGTGGGAAACACAGATACGCAGTATTTT. Translating gives CASSLVGNTDTQYF.

This clonotype was observed many times. The rearrangement links TRBV4-1 to TRBJ2-7; tentative D call: TRBD1 (6 bases). The V and J ends lost 0 bases and 3 bases respectively, with 9 bases between them. Per germline, CDR1 MGHRA and CDR2 YSYEKL. The CDR3 extends over 14 amino acids. CDR3: CASSQEQGIYEQYF. In DNA form, the CDR3 reads TGCGCCAGCAGCCAAGAACAGGGCATCTACGAGCAGTACTTC.

This clonotype was recorded at least ten times. The gene calls are TRBV5-6 and TRBJ2-1, with a weak D call TRBD1 (6 bases). The CDR3 covers 13 residues. Germline V gene sequence: CDR1 SGHDT, CDR2 YYEEEE. Trimming left V 4 bases short and J 9 bases short, with 14 bases between. The CDR3 loop reads CASSPGTSSEQFF. CDR3 coding DNA: TGTGCCAGCAGCCCAGGGACATCCTCTGAGCAGTTCTTC.

At least ten counts were recorded for this clonotype. The chain employs TRBV29-1 and TRBJ2-1; D gene unclear. CDR1 and CDR2 from the germline V gene are SQVTM and ANQGSEA. The CDR3 spans 12 residues. Trimming took 7 bases from V and 4 from J, leaving 11 bases between them. DNA of the CDR3: TGCAGCGCAGAGTACCCATACAATGAGCAGTTCTTC. Translating gives CSAEYPYNEQFF.

Only a few counts were recorded for this clonotype. Being one base from a much bigger clone, this may be a read error. Given the absence of the conserved phenylalanine or tryptophan at the CDR3 end, a read error is likely. The genes are TRBV29-1 and TRBJ2-5, with 10 nucleotides matching TRBD2. After removal of 5 bases from V and 3 bases from J, the junction contained 0 bases not matched to a gene. The germline V gene encodes CDR1 SQVTM and CDR2 ANQGSEA. CDR3 size: 12 residues. Here the CDR3 reads CSVLAGEETQYI. CDR3 nucleotide sequence: TGCAGCGTTCTAGCGGGAGAAGAGACCCAGTACATC.

This clonotype was seen ten or more times. CDR3 protein: CASSSSGTQPLNEQFF. CDR3 in DNA: TGTGCCAGCAGCTCATCCGGGACCCAGCCTTTAAATGAGCAGTTCTTC. The chain has TRBV7-9 and TRBJ2-1; either TRBD1 or TRBD2 may fit D (5 bases each). The CDR3 consists of 16 residues. CDR1 and CDR2 from the germline V gene are SEHNR and FQNEAQ (reference sequence). Trimming pared 4 bases from V and 7 bases from J, leaving 20 bases between.

In its sample, this clonotype was seen many times. The chain recombines TRBV16 with TRBJ2-7; 13 positions match TRBD2. The germline V gene has CDR1 KGHSY and CDR2 FQNENV. The CDR3 loop spans 16 amino acids. The V segment lost 0 bases and the J segment 3 bases; nucleotides outside the gene matches: 2. The CDR3 loop reads CASSQSGTSGIYEQYF. DNA of the CDR3: TGTGCCAGCAGCCAATCGGGGACTAGCGGGATCTACGAGCAGTACTTC.

This clonotype was counted at least ten times. V gene TRBV4-3 combines with J gene TRBJ2-2; TRBD2 matches 7 bases. V dropped 0 bases and J dropped 7; count of bases not matched to a gene: 20. The germline gives CDR1 LGHNA, CDR2 YSLEER. The CDR3 contains 20 residues. Here the CDR3 DNA reads TGCGCCAGCAGCCAAGATGCTATAGGAGGCGGGAGAGCTTTAGTCGGGGAGCTGTTTTTT. This translates into CASSQDAIGGGRALVGELFF.

This clonotype was observed at least ten times. V and J are TRBV5-1 and TRBJ2-5; D is unresolved. Trimming removed 2 bases from V and 2 bases from J, with 7 bases in between. CDR1 and CDR2 from the germline V gene are SGHRS and YFSETQ. This CDR3 region has 13 residues. CDR3: CASSLRIQETQYF. The CDR3 bases are TGCGCCAGCAGCTTACGGATACAAGAGACCCAGTACTTC.